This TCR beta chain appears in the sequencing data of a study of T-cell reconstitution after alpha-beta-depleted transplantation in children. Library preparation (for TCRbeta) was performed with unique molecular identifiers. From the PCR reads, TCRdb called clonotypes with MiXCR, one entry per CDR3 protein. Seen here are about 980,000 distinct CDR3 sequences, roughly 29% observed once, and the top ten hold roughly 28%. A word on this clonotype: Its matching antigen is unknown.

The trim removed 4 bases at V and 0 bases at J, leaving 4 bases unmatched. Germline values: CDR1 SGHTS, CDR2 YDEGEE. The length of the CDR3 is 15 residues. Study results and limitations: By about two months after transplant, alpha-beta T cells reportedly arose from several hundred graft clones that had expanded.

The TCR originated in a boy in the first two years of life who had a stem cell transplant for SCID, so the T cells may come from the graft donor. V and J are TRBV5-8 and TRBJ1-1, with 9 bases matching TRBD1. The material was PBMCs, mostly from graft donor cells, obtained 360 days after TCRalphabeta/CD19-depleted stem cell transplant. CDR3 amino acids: CASSGTGRMNTEAFF. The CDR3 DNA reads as TGTGCCAGCAGCGGGACAGGGAGGATGAACACTGAAGCTTTCTTT.